This T cell receptor (beta chain) was retrieved from a study of control samples from healthy donors and cancer patients. Germline V gives CDR1 MNHEY, CDR2 SVGAGI. The CDR3 extends over 12 amino acids. J lost 2 bases, V lost 8 bases, and 3 bases had no gene match. The method was immunoSEQ multiplex PCR; TCRdb's version includes in-frame clones alone and lacks a portion of them. The sample carries around 95,000 clones, approximately 80% recorded once. The sequence was collected from a man aged 25-45 years in good health. The rearrangement links TRBV6-5 to TRBJ2-7; TRBD1 aligns across 7 bases. The sequenced material came from blood. DNA of the CDR3: TGTGCCAGCCGAGACAGGGCCTACGAGCAGTACTTC. Translated: CASRDRAYEQYF.